The rows below give T cell receptor beta chains drawn from one sample of a study of T cells in localized non-small cell lung cancer. Some clones are missing from TCRdb's copy, which holds only in-frame ones; the method was immunoSEQ multiplex PCR. The table has 2,100 or so clones, over 25% seen once; the top ten hold about 18%. Sequencing used normal lung tissue next to the tumor, obtained before any cancer treatment. The receptors stem from a male donor aged 60 or over with stage I squamous cell lung carcinoma. Each CDR3 is given with its conserved first and last residue. The D gene is left open where the match is weak. Not all rows give a size; the values are once, few, many and, for expanded clones, a class.

cdr3_nt: TGTGCCTGGAGTGTATTCGGGACCACCGCCTTC; cdr3_aa: CAWSVFGTTAF; j_call: TRBJ1-2; v_call: TRBV30; d_call: NA; clone_size: few
cdr3_nt: TGTGCCAGCAGTTTAGCGGGCAGGGGGATGTACAATGAGCAGTTCTTC; cdr3_aa: CASSLAGRGMYNEQFF; j_call: TRBJ2-1; v_call: TRBV28; d_call: TRBD1; clone_size: NA
cdr3_nt: TGTGCCAGCAGCTTGAAGGTGATGGCTTCTGAGCAGTTCTTC; cdr3_aa: CASSLKVMASEQFF; j_call: TRBJ2-1; v_call: TRBV11-3; d_call: NA; clone_size: few
cdr3_nt: TGTGCCATCAGAGAGGCACCTGGGGTGAACACTGAAGCTTTCTTT; cdr3_aa: CAIREAPGVNTEAFF; j_call: TRBJ1-1; v_call: TRBV6-8; d_call: NA; clone_size: medium-sized
cdr3_nt: TGCAGCGGAGGCGGCCATCTCACTGAAGCTTTCTTT; cdr3_aa: CSGGGHLTEAFF; j_call: TRBJ1-1; v_call: TRBV29-1; d_call: NA; clone_size: NA
cdr3_nt: TGTGCCACCAGCACCTTACTAGCGGGGGGCACAGATACGCAGTATTTT; cdr3_aa: CATSTLLAGGTDTQYF; j_call: TRBJ2-3; v_call: TRBV15; d_call: TRBD2; clone_size: few
cdr3_nt: TGTGCCAGTAGTATAGATGCAGGGACGGCGGGCTACGAGCAGTACTTC; cdr3_aa: CASSIDAGTAGYEQYF; j_call: TRBJ2-7; v_call: TRBV19; d_call: NA; clone_size: NA
cdr3_nt: TGTGCCAGCAGCCCTGGGACAGGGAACACTGAAGCTTTCTTT; cdr3_aa: CASSPGTGNTEAFF; j_call: TRBJ1-1; v_call: TRBV11-3; d_call: TRBD1; clone_size: few
cdr3_nt: TGTGCCAGCAGTTCTGTCCCAGGGGGCGGATACGAGCAGTACTTC; cdr3_aa: CASSSVPGGGYEQYF; j_call: TRBJ2-7; v_call: TRBV6-8; d_call: TRBD1; clone_size: large
cdr3_nt: TGTGCCAGCCGCCAAGGGACGGCGAACACCGGGGAGCTGTTTTTT; cdr3_aa: CASRQGTANTGELFF; j_call: TRBJ2-2; v_call: TRBV6-8; d_call: NA; clone_size: few
cdr3_nt: TGTGCCAGCAGTACCCCCGGGACAGTGAACACTGAAGCTTTCTTT; cdr3_aa: CASSTPGTVNTEAFF; j_call: TRBJ1-1; v_call: TRBV28; d_call: TRBD1; clone_size: NA
cdr3_nt: TGTGCCACCAGCAGAGATCTAGCTAACTACGAGCAGTACTTC; cdr3_aa: CATSRDLANYEQYF; j_call: TRBJ2-7; v_call: TRBV15; d_call: NA; clone_size: few
cdr3_nt: TGTGCCAGCAGTTTTGTAGCGGGCACAGATACGCAGTATTTT; cdr3_aa: CASSFVAGTDTQYF; j_call: TRBJ2-3; v_call: TRBV28; d_call: NA; clone_size: few
cdr3_nt: TGTGCCTGGACCCGAGTCGCAGATACGCAGTATTTT; cdr3_aa: CAWTRVADTQYF; j_call: TRBJ2-3; v_call: TRBV30; d_call: NA; clone_size: NA
cdr3_nt: TGTGCCAGCAGTGAAGCGAAAAGGGAAGATACGCAGTATTTT; cdr3_aa: CASSEAKREDTQYF; j_call: TRBJ2-3; v_call: TRBV9; d_call: NA; clone_size: NA
cdr3_nt: TGTGCCAGCAGTTTAACAACCTCTTCGGAGACCCAGTACTTC; cdr3_aa: CASSLTTSSETQYF; j_call: TRBJ2-5; v_call: TRBV11-3; d_call: NA; clone_size: medium-sized
cdr3_nt: TGCGCCAGCAGCTTGCAGGACGGGACCTCTTATGGCTACACCTTC; cdr3_aa: CASSLQDGTSYGYTF; j_call: TRBJ1-2; v_call: TRBV5-1; d_call: NA; clone_size: NA
cdr3_nt: TGTGCCAGTAGTCCCAGGGGCTACAATGAGCAGTTCTTC; cdr3_aa: CASSPRGYNEQFF; j_call: TRBJ2-1; v_call: TRBV19; d_call: NA; clone_size: once
cdr3_nt: TGTGCCAGCAGCTTGATGGTCTGGGATGGCAATCAGCCCCAGCATTTT; cdr3_aa: CASSLMVWDGNQPQHF; j_call: TRBJ1-5; v_call: TRBV7-5; d_call: NA; clone_size: few
cdr3_nt: TGTGCCAGCAGCCTAGGTTTAGGTAATTCACCCCTCCACTTT; cdr3_aa: CASSLGLGNSPLHF; j_call: TRBJ1-6; v_call: TRBV11-3; d_call: NA; clone_size: NA
cdr3_nt: TGCGCCAGCAGCCACCGGGATACTGATTCACCCCTCCACTTT; cdr3_aa: CASSHRDTDSPLHF; j_call: TRBJ1-6; v_call: TRBV1; d_call: NA; clone_size: NA
cdr3_nt: TGTGCCAGCTCACCGACAGGGTACTATGGCTACACCTTC; cdr3_aa: CASSPTGYYGYTF; j_call: TRBJ1-2; v_call: TRBV18; d_call: TRBD1; clone_size: NA
cdr3_nt: TGCAGCGTCGAAGGCCAGAGGGGCTCCTACAATGAGCAGTTCTTC; cdr3_aa: CSVEGQRGSYNEQFF; j_call: TRBJ2-1; v_call: TRBV29-1; d_call: NA; clone_size: NA
cdr3_nt: TGTGCCAGCAGGGTGCGACAGGGTGAAGCTTTCTTT; cdr3_aa: CASRVRQGEAFF; j_call: TRBJ1-1; v_call: TRBV28; d_call: TRBD1; clone_size: NA
cdr3_nt: TGTGCCAGCAGCCGGCAAGGGACGGATACCACAGATACGCAGTATTTT; cdr3_aa: CASSRQGTDTTDTQYF; j_call: TRBJ2-3; v_call: TRBV11-3; d_call: NA; clone_size: medium-sized
cdr3_nt: TGTGCCAGCAGTAGCCCGACAGGGTCCTTCCCCAATCAGCCCCAGCATTTT; cdr3_aa: CASSSPTGSFPNQPQHF; j_call: TRBJ1-5; v_call: TRBV6-8; d_call: TRBD1; clone_size: NA
cdr3_nt: TGTGCCAGCAGCCCACAACGGGACAGACAAGAGACCCAGTACTTC; cdr3_aa: CASSPQRDRQETQYF; j_call: TRBJ2-5; v_call: TRBV11-3; d_call: TRBD1; clone_size: NA
cdr3_nt: TGTGCCAGCAGTGAGAGAGGGAGGGCTCAGTTGGGTGAGCAGTTCTTC; cdr3_aa: CASSERGRAQLGEQFF; j_call: TRBJ2-1; v_call: TRBV25-1; d_call: TRBD2; clone_size: NA
cdr3_nt: TGTGCCAGCAGTGATCTGAGTCTAGCGGGAAACTACGAGCAGTACTTC; cdr3_aa: CASSDLSLAGNYEQYF; j_call: TRBJ2-7; v_call: TRBV6-8; d_call: TRBD2; clone_size: few
cdr3_nt: TGTGACCCTAACAGGGGTCGGGGGAATCAGCCCCAGCATTTT; cdr3_aa: CDPNRGRGNQPQHF; j_call: TRBJ1-5; v_call: TRBV6-4; d_call: TRBD1; clone_size: NA
cdr3_nt: TGTGCCAGCAGCGTAGAGGAAGGGGCAGGGTTCGAAAAACTGTTTTTT; cdr3_aa: CASSVEEGAGFEKLFF; j_call: TRBJ1-4; v_call: TRBV9; d_call: NA; clone_size: medium-sized
cdr3_nt: TGTGCCAGCAGCTCGGGACGGTTCTCTGGAAACACCATATATTTT; cdr3_aa: CASSSGRFSGNTIYF; j_call: TRBJ1-3; v_call: TRBV11-3; d_call: NA; clone_size: few
cdr3_nt: TGTGCCAGCAGGGACACCATGAACACTGAAGCTTTCTTT; cdr3_aa: CASRDTMNTEAFF; j_call: TRBJ1-1; v_call: TRBV6-4; d_call: NA; clone_size: NA
cdr3_nt: TGTGCCAGCAGTACCCAGGGGAATGAAAAACTGTTTTTT; cdr3_aa: CASSTQGNEKLFF; j_call: TRBJ1-4; v_call: TRBV6-8; d_call: NA; clone_size: few
cdr3_nt: TGCAGCGTTGCAGGGGGCGCCGGCTATGGCTACACCTTC; cdr3_aa: CSVAGGAGYGYTF; j_call: TRBJ1-2; v_call: TRBV29-1; d_call: TRBD1; clone_size: NA
cdr3_nt: TGTGCCAGTAGTCCTGGGACAACCCAGCCCCAGCATTTT; cdr3_aa: CASSPGTTQPQHF; j_call: TRBJ1-5; v_call: TRBV19; d_call: NA; clone_size: large
cdr3_nt: TGCGCCAGCAGCCAACAGTCCTGGGAGCAGTTCTTC; cdr3_aa: CASSQQSWEQFF; j_call: TRBJ2-1; v_call: TRBV1; d_call: NA; clone_size: NA
cdr3_nt: TGTGCCAGCAGCTTGGGTGGAGTGCTCAATGAGCAGTTCTTC; cdr3_aa: CASSLGGVLNEQFF; j_call: TRBJ2-1; v_call: TRBV11-3; d_call: NA; clone_size: medium-sized
cdr3_nt: TGTGCCAGCAGCTTAGTGGGGGGGGACAATGAGCAGTTCTTC; cdr3_aa: CASSLVGGDNEQFF; j_call: TRBJ2-1; v_call: TRBV11-3; d_call: TRBD2; clone_size: medium-sized
cdr3_nt: TGTGCCAGCAGTTACTCGGGTTATGGCTACACCTTC; cdr3_aa: CASSYSGYGYTF; j_call: TRBJ1-2; v_call: TRBV6-8; d_call: NA; clone_size: NA
cdr3_nt: TGTGCCTGGAGTGTACGAGGGGGAGGGGAGCTGTTTTTT; cdr3_aa: CAWSVRGGGELFF; j_call: TRBJ2-2; v_call: TRBV30; d_call: NA; clone_size: few
cdr3_nt: TGTGCCAGCAGCCCCTCAGCGGCAGCCTACGAGCAGTACTTC; cdr3_aa: CASSPSAAAYEQYF; j_call: TRBJ2-7; v_call: TRBV11-3; d_call: NA; clone_size: NA
cdr3_nt: TGTGCCAGCAGTGTGTCAGGGAACTATGGCTACACCTTC; cdr3_aa: CASSVSGNYGYTF; j_call: TRBJ1-2; v_call: TRBV6-8; d_call: NA; clone_size: NA
cdr3_nt: TGTGCCAGCTCACAACAGGGGAGCGGCTTGGGTGGCACTGAAGCTTTCTTT; cdr3_aa: CASSQQGSGLGGTEAFF; j_call: TRBJ1-1; v_call: TRBV18; d_call: TRBD1; clone_size: NA
cdr3_nt: TGTGCCTCTCGGTCCCAGGGGAATGAAAAACTGTTTTTT; cdr3_aa: CASRSQGNEKLFF; j_call: TRBJ1-4; v_call: TRBV6-8; d_call: NA; clone_size: NA
cdr3_nt: TGTGCCAGCAGCTCTGGGGCGGTAAACTATGGCTACACCTTC; cdr3_aa: CASSSGAVNYGYTF; j_call: TRBJ1-2; v_call: TRBV11-3; d_call: NA; clone_size: few
cdr3_nt: TGTGCCAGCACCTCCCCAATTGGGGGGTTCACTGAAGCTTTCTTT; cdr3_aa: CASTSPIGGFTEAFF; j_call: TRBJ1-1; v_call: TRBV6-8; d_call: NA; clone_size: NA
cdr3_nt: TGTGCCAGCAGAACCGGTCAGGGTTCGGTCTATGGCTACACCTTC; cdr3_aa: CASRTGQGSVYGYTF; j_call: TRBJ1-2; v_call: TRBV6-8; d_call: NA; clone_size: medium-sized
cdr3_nt: TGTGCCAGTGCCGCGGTGCTATCTGGAAACACCATATATTTT; cdr3_aa: CASAAVLSGNTIYF; j_call: TRBJ1-3; v_call: TRBV9; d_call: NA; clone_size: medium-sized
cdr3_nt: TGTGCCAGCAGTGTCTTAGGGTCATCCAATGAACAGTTCTTC; cdr3_aa: CASSVLGSSNEQFF; j_call: TRBJ2-1; v_call: TRBV9; d_call: NA; clone_size: NA
cdr3_nt: TGTGCCAGCAATGGACGGGGACTAAATCAGCCCCAGCATTTT; cdr3_aa: CASNGRGLNQPQHF; j_call: TRBJ1-5; v_call: TRBV9; d_call: NA; clone_size: NA
cdr3_nt: TGTGCCAGCTCACCACAGGGAGGAGGAAACACTGAAGCTTTCTTT; cdr3_aa: CASSPQGGGNTEAFF; j_call: TRBJ1-1; v_call: TRBV18; d_call: NA; clone_size: NA
cdr3_nt: TGTGCCAGCAGTGATCCCCGGGACAGGGGGCAGGGTGACTATGGCTACACCTTC; cdr3_aa: CASSDPRDRGQGDYGYTF; j_call: TRBJ1-2; v_call: TRBV6-8; d_call: TRBD1; clone_size: NA
cdr3_nt: TGTGCCAGCAGTCCCCCTCTTAGACGCAGATCAAACACTGAAGCTTTCTTT; cdr3_aa: CASSPPLRRRSNTEAFF; j_call: TRBJ1-1; v_call: TRBV6-7; d_call: NA; clone_size: few
cdr3_nt: TGCAGCGTTGAATACAGCATGAACACTGAAGCTTTCTTT; cdr3_aa: CSVEYSMNTEAFF; j_call: TRBJ1-1; v_call: TRBV29-1; d_call: NA; clone_size: NA
cdr3_nt: TGTGCCAGCAGGCGAGCGGGGAGCACAGATACGCAGTATTTT; cdr3_aa: CASRRAGSTDTQYF; j_call: TRBJ2-3; v_call: TRBV28; d_call: TRBD2; clone_size: NA
cdr3_nt: TGTGCCATCAGTGAAGGGCTAGCGTCAAAGGGTGAGCAGTTCTTC; cdr3_aa: CAISEGLASKGEQFF; j_call: TRBJ2-1; v_call: TRBV6-7; d_call: NA; clone_size: NA
cdr3_nt: TGTGCCAGCAGCCAATATAATTTCTACAATGAGCAGTTCTTC; cdr3_aa: CASSQYNFYNEQFF; j_call: TRBJ2-1; v_call: TRBV14; d_call: NA; clone_size: NA
cdr3_nt: TGTGCCAGCAGCTTAGGGTGGCCGGGTGAGCAGTTCTTC; cdr3_aa: CASSLGWPGEQFF; j_call: TRBJ2-1; v_call: TRBV7-1; d_call: NA; clone_size: NA